These 26 T cell receptor beta chains originate from one sample sequenced in a study of T cell repertoires in cytomegalovirus infection. TCRdb reprocessed the reads with MiXCR, giving one entry per CDR3 protein. Here the sample spans approximately 400,000 distinct CDR3 sequences, 31% being singletons. Sequencing was carried out using PBMCs. The receptor source for this set is a human donor in good health (CMV status not recorded). Some clones in this sample may be carry-over from other donors' samples.

This rearrangement joins TRBV12-3 or TRBV12-4 to TRBJ1-3, with D unclear. The CDR3 length is 13 residues. V lost 3 bases and J lost 0, with 3 bases in between. In nucleotides, the CDR3 is TGTGCCAGCAGTTTGGTCTCTGGAAACACCATATATTTT. It yields the protein CASSLVSGNTIYF.

V gene TRBV11-2 combines with J gene TRBJ2-7; D ambiguous. The germline V and J ends were trimmed by 1 base and 11 bases, with 9 bases remaining between them. The CDR3 consists of 11 residues. The germline gives CDR1 SGHAT, CDR2 FQNNGV. CDR3 protein: CASSLGPLEYF. For the CDR3, the DNA is TGTGCCAGCAGCTTAGGCCCCTTGGAGTACTTC.

Points on this clonotype: This may come from a read error, since a much larger clone is one base off. This chain connects TRBV19 to TRBJ1-5, with a possible D match to TRBD1 (5 bases). The CDR3 extends over 14 amino acids. Germline V gives CDR1 LNHDA, CDR2 SQIVND (reference sequence). DNA for the CDR3: TGTGCCAGCGCCCGGGACTGGGGCAATCAGCCCCCGCATTTT. This sequence encodes CASARDWGNQPPHF. The variable domain in full, completed from reference TRBV19 and TRBJ1-5, reads DGGITQSPKYLFRKEGQNVTLSCEQNLNHDAMYWYRQDPGQGLRLIYYSQIVNDFQKGDIAEGYSVSREKKESFPLTVTSAQKNPTAFYLCASARDWGNQPPHFGDGTRLSIL.

The sample holds one count of this clonotype. Since no conserved phenylalanine or tryptophan closes the CDR3, a read error is the likely cause. The genes are TRBV28 and TRBJ1-2; a possible D gene is TRBD1 (5 bases). This CDR3 contains 14 residues. CDR1 and CDR2 (germline): MDHEN, SYDVKM. V was trimmed by 2 bases and J by 3 bases, leaving 10 bases between them. The CDR3, as DNA: TGTGCCAGCAGTTTACGGGGCACGGACTATGGCTACACCTTA. Translation gives CASSLRGTDYGYTL.

Details on this clonotype: No conserved phenylalanine or tryptophan ends this CDR3, so it is likely a read error. This chain connects TRBV7-2 to TRBJ1-4; D perhaps matches TRBD1 (5 bases). V was pared by 3 bases and J by 7 bases, with 12 bases between. The CDR3 is 14 residues long. Germline CDR1 SGHTA, CDR2 FQGNSA. DNA for the CDR3: TGTGCCAGCAGCTTGCTCAGGGAAGTTGAAAAACTGTTTTTG. Translation: CASSLLREVEKLFL.

The chain is built from TRBV24-1 and TRBJ2-7, with D tentatively TRBD1 (6 bases). V lost 5 bases and J 2 bases, leaving 9 bases between the germline ends. The CDR3 sequence is 13 residues long. Germline V CDR1 and CDR2: KGHDR, SFDVKD. As DNA, the CDR3 is TGTGCCACCAGTGGAGACAGGACCTACGAGCAGTACTTC. Its translation is CATSGDRTYEQYF.

This clonotype showed up just a few times. This sequence joins TRBV19 and TRBJ2-1; no reliable D call. Per germline, CDR1 LNHDA and CDR2 SQIVND (reference sequence). Between the trimmed V and J ends, which lost 3 bases and 7 bases, there was a span of 4 bases. This CDR3 is built from 11 residues. Here the CDR3 reads CASSMGNEQFF. CDR3 in DNA: TGTGCCAGTAGTATGGGGAATGAGCAGTTCTTC.

The rearrangement joins TRBV6-5 to TRBJ2-3, with a weak D call TRBD2 (6 bases). Trimming cost V 0 bases and J 2 bases, with 12 bases left between them. The CDR3 is made up of 16 amino acids. Germline V lookup: CDR1 MNHEY, CDR2 SVGAGI. The CDR3 loop is CASSYSGGTATDTQYF. The CDR3 bases are TGTGCCAGCAGTTACTCGGGCGGGACCGCCACAGATACGCAGTATTTT.

This clonotype came up a few times. The gene calls are TRBV12-3 or TRBV12-4 and TRBJ1-3; D might be TRBD1 (5 bases). Deletions cut 3 bases from V and 0 bases from J, with 9 bases between. The CDR3 length is 15 residues. The CDR3 nucleotides are TGTGCCAGCAGTTTGACAGTCGGCTCTGGAAACACCATATATTTT. This sequence encodes CASSLTVGSGNTIYF.

This clonotype was found a few times. The chain couples TRBV12-3 or TRBV12-4 to TRBJ1-6; TRBD1 is a possible D gene (6 bases). The V and J ends lost 8 bases and 3 bases respectively, with 11 bases between them. CDR3 length: 14 residues. DNA for the CDR3: TGTGCCAGCTCTTACAGGGTCTATAATTCACCCCTCCACTTT. Residues: CASSYRVYNSPLHF.

The table lists this clonotype with many counts. The J gene is TRBJ2-7, the V gene TRBV6-1, with D perhaps matching TRBD1 (6 bases). The V and J ends lost 5 bases and 7 bases respectively, with 18 bases between them. This CDR3 contains 14 residues. The germline CDR1 and CDR2 sequences are MNHNS and SASEGT. CDR3 nucleotides: TGTGCCAGCAGTAATTCAGGGGTTGGTGGTGAGCAGTACTTC. Its translation: CASSNSGVGGEQYF.

This clonotype was found many times. The rearrangement links TRBV7-2 to TRBJ2-3; D gene uncertain. This CDR3 is 13 amino acids long. Germline loops: CDR1 SGHTA, CDR2 FQGNSA. The germline V and J ends were trimmed by 5 bases and 2 bases, with 8 bases remaining between them. CDR3 sequence (DNA): TGTGCCAGCAGCACACAGCACACAGATACGCAGTATTTT. Amino acid sequence: CASSTQHTDTQYF.

This clonotype was picked up a small number of times. V is TRBV6-5 and J is TRBJ2-5; D unclear. The CDR3 runs 12 residues. Trimming shortened V by 8 bases and J by 3 bases, and 10 bases separated the two germline ends. The germline CDR1 and CDR2 sequences are MNHEY and SVGAGI. CDR3 sequence: CASRRTKETQYF. CDR3 DNA: TGTGCCAGCCGACGGACCAAAGAGACCCAGTACTTC.

Details on this clonotype: At one end the junction does not follow the germline gene, possibly because of a read error. The V call is TRBV4-2, the J call TRBJ1-5; D possibly corresponds to TRBD1 (5 bases). Per germline, CDR1 LGHNA and CDR2 YNFKEQ. The length of the CDR3 is 16 residues. CDR3 in amino acids: CASSQEQADSHQPQHF. The CDR3 DNA sequence: TGTGCCAGCAGCCAAGAACAGGCCGATAGCCATCAGCCCCAGCATTTT.

The rearrangement joins TRBV28 to TRBJ2-7; 14 nucleotides align to TRBD2. Germline V gene sequence: CDR1 MDHEN, CDR2 SYDVKM. This CDR3 has 13 amino acids. V gave up 5 bases and J gave up 6 bases; unmatched junction bases: 0. The CDR3 protein is CASSGLAGGEQYF. CDR3 nucleotides: TGTGCCAGCAGTGGACTAGCGGGGGGCGAGCAGTACTTC.

CDR3 loop: CASSYPRLGGGNEQFF. The CDR3 DNA follows: TGTGCCAGCAGTTACCCCCGACTAGGGGGAGGGAATGAGCAGTTCTTC. J is TRBJ2-1 and V is TRBV6-6, with D possibly being TRBD2 (7 bases). From germline, CDR1 is MNHNY and CDR2 SVGAGI (reference sequence). With 2 bases removed from V and 7 bases from J, the gap between germline ends came to 18 bases. The CDR3 sequence is 16 residues long.

This clonotype occurred a few times. The V call is TRBV25-1, the J call TRBJ2-3; D remains ambiguous. There are 15 residues in the CDR3. V was trimmed by 4 bases and J by 5 bases, leaving 16 bases between them. Germline V lookup: CDR1 MGHDK, CDR2 SYGVNS. The CDR3: CASSVSLGFQDTQYF. Here the CDR3 DNA reads TGTGCCAGCAGTGTTTCCTTAGGGTTTCAAGATACGCAGTATTTT.

DNA of the CDR3: TGTGCCAGCAGCCGGCCAGTGCCCCAAGAGACCCAGTACTTC. This gives the protein CASSRPVPQETQYF. The chain employs TRBV11-2 and TRBJ2-5; D gene ambiguous. The CDR3 loop spans 14 amino acids. Germline V gene data show CDR1 as SGHAT and CDR2 as FQNNGV. The ends were cut back, 5 bases at V and 1 base at J, with 11 bases in the middle.

This clonotype was observed many times. The rearrangement joins TRBV7-8 to TRBJ2-1; D may match TRBD1 or TRBD2 (5 bases each). This CDR3 is built from 15 residues. In germline, CDR1 is SGHVS, CDR2 FQNEAQ. The ends were cut back, 8 bases at V and 6 bases at J, with 20 bases in the middle. The CDR3 loop is CASGARDLLGNEQFF. DNA for the CDR3: TGTGCCAGCGGAGCCCGGGACCTCCTCGGCAATGAGCAGTTCTTC.

This clonotype was counted a few times. This chain joins TRBV12-3 or TRBV12-4 and TRBJ1-5, with D possibly being TRBD1 (6 bases). V was pared by 0 bases and J by 7 bases, with 10 bases between. The CDR3 consists of 14 residues. The CDR3 sequence: CASSLAGAEQPQHF. CDR3 DNA sequence: TGTGCCAGCAGTTTAGCGGGGGCAGAGCAGCCCCAGCATTTT.

The table lists this clonotype with a few counts. V gene TRBV28 combines with J gene TRBJ2-7; tentative D call: TRBD2 (5 bases). The V end was cut by 4 bases, the J end by 7 bases, with 20 bases between. The CDR3 extends over 15 amino acids. Germline CDR1 reads MDHEN; CDR2 reads SYDVKM. The CDR3 DNA is TGTGCCAGCAGTTCCTCGGCGGCTAGCCCCCGGGAGCAGTACTTC. Its translation: CASSSSAASPREQYF.

There are many counts of this clonotype. The V gene is TRBV7-6, the J gene TRBJ2-2, with a possible D match to TRBD1 (6 bases). CDR1 and CDR2 from the germline V gene are SGHVS and FNYEAQ. The CDR3 length is 16 residues. V dropped 1 base and J dropped 1 base, with 10 bases sitting between them. This CDR3 is CASSLVVTGNTGELFF. DNA of the CDR3: TGTGCCAGCAGCTTAGTAGTGACAGGGAACACCGGGGAGCTGTTTTTT.

This clonotype was detected a few times. The chain joins TRBV15 to TRBJ2-3; TRBD2 is a possible D gene (5 bases). Germline V CDR1 and CDR2: LNHNV, YYDKDF (reference sequence). Between the trimmed V and J ends, which lost 3 bases and 5 bases, there was a span of 21 bases. This CDR3 region has 17 residues. CDR3 bases: TGTGCCACCAGCAGTCCTACGAAGTCACAAGGGAGAGATACGCAGTATTTT. It translates to CATSSPTKSQGRDTQYF.

About this clonotype: A read error is possible here, since a much larger clone lies one base away. J is TRBJ1-5 and V is TRBV4-1; D is ambiguous. Trimming took off 4 bases at V and 2 bases at J, with 12 bases between the two ends. CDR3 length: 15 residues. CDR1 is MGHRA and CDR2 is YSYEKL in the germline V gene. In DNA form, the CDR3 reads TGCGCCAGCAGCCCAGAAGCTCGGGGCAATCAGCCCCAGCATTTT. Protein product: CASSPEARGNQPQHF.

The chain couples TRBV28 to TRBJ1-5; no reliable D call. Germline assignment: CDR1 MDHEN and CDR2 SYDVKM. Trimming pared 0 bases from V and 1 base from J, leaving 4 bases between. CDR3 length equals 14 residues. The CDR3 DNA reads as TGTGCCAGCAGTTTATGGGAGAGCAATCAGCCCCAGCATTTT. Translating gives CASSLWESNQPQHF.

This clonotype has a count of ten or more. J is TRBJ1-2 and V is TRBV7-2, with D possibly being TRBD1 (5 bases). With 0 bases removed from V and 2 bases from J, the gap between germline ends came to 7 bases. The germline V gene has CDR1 SGHTA and CDR2 FQGNSA. The length of the CDR3 is 14 residues. The CDR3 loop reads CASSLAAGNYGYTF. Here the CDR3 DNA reads TGTGCCAGCAGCTTAGCGGCAGGGAACTATGGCTACACCTTC. Together with reference TRBV7-2 and TRBJ1-2, the CDR3 gives the full variable domain: GAGVSQSPSNKVTEKGKDVELRCDPISGHTALYWYRQSLGQGLEFLIYFQGNSAPDKSGLPSDRFSAERTGGSVSTLTIQRTQQEDSAVYLCASSLAAGNYGYTFGSGTRLTVV.